This TCR beta chain was identified in a study of T-cell memory formation after mild COVID-19. Study overall: Largely donor-specific sequence clusters came from two donors. Study-level points and caveats: The pre-infection memory compartment contained some responding clones, suggesting cross-reactive memory joined. Clones from the second wave (peaking day 37) had unconfirmed SARS-CoV-2 specificity. Mostly located in CM and EM were contracting CD4+ clones, with contracting CD8+ clones located in EMRA.

Points on this clonotype: Its specificity is unknown.

The V and J ends lost 2 bases and 8 bases, in that order; junction bases with no gene match: 10. Germline V lookup: CDR1 SGHVS, CDR2 FNYEAQ. The CDR3 length is 16 residues. TCRdb analysed the 5' RACE reads with MiXCR anew, one entry per CDR3 protein. Among some 330,000 distinct CDR3 sequences listed, 21% were seen once. This clonotype originated in an adult woman who had mild COVID-19 (a few samples of this study predate the infection). Cell type and time point are not known. The chain joins TRBV7-6 to TRBJ2-2, with 8 bases fitting TRBD1. Sequenced sample: PBMCs or a T cell subset sorted from them (not recorded which). Here the CDR3 DNA reads TGTGCCAGCAGCTTATACACAGGGGGAACGCCTGGGGAGCTGTTTTTT. Protein product: CASSLYTGGTPGELFF.